Shown below are 21 T cell receptor beta chains from a single sample sequenced in a study of cytomegalovirus exposure and HLA in healthy donors. Use of 60 Vbeta and 13 Jbeta primers characterized the PCR. TCRdb keeps only in-frame clones here, not all; method: immunoSEQ multiplex PCR. The sample gives around 62,000 clones, approximately 78% of which show up once; over 9.5% is in the top ten. The sequencing input was PBMCs. Receptors were obtained from a man aged 40-55 years in good health and CMV-seronegative.

The gene calls are TRBV6-1 and TRBJ1-5, with D uncertain. Germline V gene data show CDR1 as MNHNS and CDR2 as SASEGT. The V and J ends lost 3 bases and 5 bases respectively, with 11 bases between them. This CDR3 region has 14 residues. CDR3 loop: CASSESDTYQPQHF. The CDR3 coding sequence is TGTGCCAGCAGTGAGTCAGATACCTATCAGCCCCAGCATTTT.

The chain combines TRBV6-5 with TRBJ2-1; 10 bases map to TRBD2. The V segment lost 0 bases and the J segment 5 bases; nucleotides outside the gene matches: 1. The CDR3 has 15 residues. Germline CDR1 and CDR2: MNHEY and SVGAGI. For the CDR3, the DNA is TGTGCCAGCAGTTACTCCACTAGCGGGAACAATGAGCAGTTCTTC. Translation: CASSYSTSGNNEQFF.

This clone has more than one count but fewer than ten. V and J are TRBV28 and TRBJ1-5; D is uncertain. From germline, CDR1 is MDHEN and CDR2 SYDVKM. Trimming shortened V by 5 bases and J by 6 bases, and 8 bases separated the two germline ends. The CDR3 loop spans 12 amino acids. The DNA for the CDR3 is TGTGCCAGCAGTGCGGCGGGTCAGCCCCAGCATTTT. It translates to CASSAAGQPQHF.

This chain joins TRBV4-1 and TRBJ1-2, with 8 nucleotides matching TRBD1. CDR1 MGHRA and CDR2 YSYEKL come from the germline V gene. The CDR3 is made up of 14 amino acids. Trimming took 1 base from V and 2 from J; bases not matched to a gene: 0. The CDR3 is CASSQGTGNYGYTF. As DNA, the CDR3 is TGCGCCAGCAGCCAAGGGACAGGGAACTATGGCTACACCTTC.

This chain connects TRBV11-2 to TRBJ2-7, with TRBD1 identical over 7 bases. Germline V gene data show CDR1 as SGHAT and CDR2 as FQNNGV. The V and J ends lost 4 bases and 3 bases, in that order; junction bases with no gene match: 9. The CDR3 contains 15 residues. CDR3 coding DNA: TGTGCCAGCAGCTCCACCCGGGACAGCGTCTACGAGCAGTACTTC. This translates into CASSSTRDSVYEQYF.

V and J are TRBV27 and TRBJ2-3, with 8 positions matching TRBD2. The CDR3 sequence is 17 residues long. Germline loops: CDR1 MNHEY, CDR2 SMNVEV (reference sequence). The trim removed 0 bases at V and 2 bases at J, leaving 7 bases unmatched. The CDR3, as DNA: TGTGCCAGCAGTTTATCGTTCGGTAGCGGGGTCACAGATACGCAGTATTTT. Protein: CASSLSFGSGVTDTQYF.

This chain links TRBV18 with TRBJ2-6; D remains unclear. Germline loops: CDR1 KGHSH, CDR2 LQKENI. The CDR3 loop spans 14 amino acids. V gave up 5 bases and J gave up 0 bases, with 5 bases separating them. CDR3 DNA sequence: TGTGCCAGCTCAACAAGCTCTGGGGCCAACGTCCTGACTTTC. This sequence encodes CASSTSSGANVLTF.

This clone was observed a handful of times. The chain couples TRBV19 to TRBJ1-2; D not certain. CDR3 length: 13 residues. Trimming left V 4 bases short and J 0 bases short, with 6 bases between. CDR1 LNHDA and CDR2 SQIVND come from the germline V gene (reference sequence). CDR3 in amino acids: CASSTPTNYGYTF. The CDR3 DNA sequence: TGTGCCAGTAGTACCCCTACTAACTATGGCTACACCTTC.

The rearrangement links TRBV11-2 to TRBJ2-5, with TRBD1 matching over 9 bases. The CDR3 contains 14 residues. V lost 5 bases and J lost 5; bases outside the gene matches: 6. The V gene's germline CDR1 is SGHAT and CDR2 FQNNGV. CDR3 amino acids: CASSTDRGWETQYF. As DNA, the CDR3 is TGTGCCAGCAGCACAGACAGGGGGTGGGAGACCCAGTACTTC.

The chain couples TRBV4-1 to TRBJ2-1; no firm D call. Deletions cut 1 base from V and 5 bases from J, with 6 bases between. Germline values: CDR1 MGHRA, CDR2 YSYEKL. The CDR3 is made up of 13 amino acids. The CDR3: CASSQGVDNEQFF. The CDR3 DNA reads TGCGCCAGCAGCCAAGGAGTAGACAATGAGCAGTTCTTC.

This chain uses TRBV5-1 with TRBJ2-3; D possibly corresponds to TRBD1 (7 bases). V lost 4 bases and J 4 bases, leaving 16 bases between the germline ends. Germline lookup yields CDR1 SGHRS and CDR2 YFSETQ. The CDR3 is made up of 15 amino acids. The CDR3 loop reads CASSKEGASADTQYF. The CDR3 nucleotides read TGCGCCAGCAGCAAGGAGGGGGCTAGCGCAGATACGCAGTATTTT.

The rearrangement links TRBV7-9 to TRBJ2-5; maybe TRBD2 (5 bases). There are 15 residues in the CDR3. V lost 5 bases, J lost 7 bases, and 20 bases lay in between. The V gene's germline CDR1 is SEHNR and CDR2 FQNEAQ (reference sequence). The CDR3, as DNA: TGTGCCAGCAGCATAACTAGGCCGTTTTCTGGGACCCAGTACTTC. As protein: CASSITRPFSGTQYF.

This CDR3 is CASTVSGTGTDTQYF. CDR3 DNA: TGTGCCAGCACCGTTAGCGGGACTGGCACAGATACGCAGTATTTT. V is TRBV7-8 and J is TRBJ2-3; 8 bases are shared with TRBD2. The J segment lost 1 base and the V segment lost 7 bases, leaving 7 bases of the junction unmatched. This CDR3 has 15 amino acids. The germline CDR1 and CDR2 sequences are SGHVS and FQNEAQ.

Remarks on this clone: A read error may produce the germline difference seen at one junction end. The chain uses TRBV5-4 and TRBJ1-2; D is unresolved. The CDR3 has 16 amino acids. Germline CDR1 is SGHNT and CDR2 is YYREEE (reference sequence). Written as DNA, the CDR3 is TGCGCCAGCAGCCAAATCCAAGGAGGAACGAACTATGGCTACACCTTC. Protein sequence: CASSQIQGGTNYGYTF.

The chain uses TRBV7-2 and TRBJ2-5; D call uncertain. CDR1 and CDR2 (germline): SGHTA, FQGNSA. This CDR3 comprises 15 residues. The V end lost 0 bases, the J end lost 5 bases, and 13 bases lay between the germline ends. CDR3: CASSLASISSETQYF. CDR3 DNA: TGTGCCAGCAGCTTAGCGAGTATTAGCTCCGAGACCCAGTACTTC.

This clone is large. This sample includes further DNA sequences coding for the same CDR3. The rearrangement uses TRBV7-9 and TRBJ1-1, with D unresolved. This CDR3 is 16 amino acids long. The V and J ends lost 2 bases and 1 base respectively, with 14 bases between them. Germline V gene sequence: CDR1 SEHNR, CDR2 FQNEAQ (reference sequence). Here the CDR3 reads CASSLSKANRNTEAFF. CDR3 coding DNA: TGTGCCAGCAGCTTATCAAAAGCGAATCGGAACACTGAAGCTTTCTTT.

In nucleotides, the CDR3 is TGTGCCACCAGCAGAGGGGGGGAAGGCACAGATACGCAGTATTTT. Its protein product is CATSRGGEGTDTQYF. This sequence joins TRBV15 and TRBJ2-3, with D perhaps TRBD2 (6 bases). CDR1 is LNHNV, CDR2 YYDKDF, per germline (reference sequence). Trimming cost V 1 base and J 1 base, with 9 bases left between them. The CDR3 loop spans 15 amino acids. The whole variable domain, filled in from reference TRBV15 and TRBJ2-3, reads DAMVIQNPRYQVTQFGKPVTLSCSQTLNHNVMYWYQQKSSQAPKLLFHYYDKDFNNEADTPDNFQSRRPNTSFCFLDIRSPGLGDTAMYLCATSRGGEGTDTQYFGPGTRLTVL.

This sequence joins TRBV13 and TRBJ1-3, with 11 bases aligning to TRBD1. Germline CDR1 reads PRHDT; CDR2 reads FYEKMQ (reference sequence). V shed 3 bases and J 6 bases; nucleotides not matched to a gene: 4. The CDR3 spans 15 residues. CDR3: CASSFRTGGLNTIYF. The CDR3 DNA reads TGTGCCAGCAGCTTTAGGACAGGGGGCTTAAACACCATATATTTT.

The J gene is TRBJ2-6, the V gene TRBV9; D is unclear. This CDR3 region has 14 residues. The V gene lost 4 bases and the J gene lost 4 bases, with 9 bases spanning the gap. In germline, CDR1 is SGDLS, CDR2 YYNGEE. The CDR3 sequence is CASSPLLGANVLTF. The CDR3 nucleotides are TGTGCCAGCAGCCCCCTCTTGGGGGCCAACGTCCTGACTTTC.

V gene TRBV5-4 combines with J gene TRBJ1-2; TRBD1 matches 9 bases. This CDR3 contains 14 residues. Unmatched junction bases numbered 3, after V lost 0 bases and J lost 6 bases. Germline V gene lookup returns CDR1 SGHNT and CDR2 YYREEE (reference sequence). The DNA of the CDR3 is TGTGCCAGCAGCTTGGAAACAGGGGGCCATGGCTACACCTTC. This encodes CASSLETGGHGYTF.

The rearrangement joins TRBV29-1 to TRBJ1-2; D may be TRBD1 (5 bases). The V gene lost 5 bases and the J gene lost 6 bases, with 13 bases spanning the gap. The CDR3 is made up of 12 amino acids. CDR1 and CDR2 from the germline V gene are SQVTM and ANQGSEA. Written as DNA, the CDR3 is TGCAGCGTTCGGACATCCACGGATGGCTACACCTTC. Translation: CSVRTSTDGYTF. Looking up the rest from reference TRBV29-1 and TRBJ1-2 gives the full variable domain: SAVISQKPSRDICQRGTSLTIQCQVDSQVTMMFWYRQQPGQSLTLIATANQGSEATYESGFVIDKFPISRPNLTFSTLTVSNMSPEDSSIYLCSVRTSTDGYTFGSGTRLTVV.